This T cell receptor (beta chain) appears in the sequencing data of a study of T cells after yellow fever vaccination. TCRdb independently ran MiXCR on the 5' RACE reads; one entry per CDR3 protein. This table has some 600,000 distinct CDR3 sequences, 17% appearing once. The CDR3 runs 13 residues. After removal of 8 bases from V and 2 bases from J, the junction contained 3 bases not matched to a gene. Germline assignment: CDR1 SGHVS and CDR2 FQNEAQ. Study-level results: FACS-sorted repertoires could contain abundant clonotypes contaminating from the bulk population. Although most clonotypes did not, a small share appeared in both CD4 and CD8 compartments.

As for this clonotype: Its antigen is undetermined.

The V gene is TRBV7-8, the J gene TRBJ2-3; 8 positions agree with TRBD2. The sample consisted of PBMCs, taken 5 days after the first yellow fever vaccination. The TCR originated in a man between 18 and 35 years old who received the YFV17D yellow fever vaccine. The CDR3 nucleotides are TGTGCCAGCGCGGGGGGCCCCACAGATACGCAGTATTTT. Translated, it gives CASAGGPTDTQYF.